What follows are 16 T cell receptor beta chains derived from one specimen sequenced in a study of early T cells in non-severe SARS-CoV-2 infection. TCRdb recomputed calls from the 5' RACE reads with MiXCR, one row per CDR3 protein. This table has tens of thousands of distinct CDR3 sequences, more than 10% appearing once. Sequenced: whole blood. These receptors originate from an adult who was a healthcare worker with PCR-confirmed SARS-CoV-2 infection or an uninfected control (not recorded which).

The chain couples TRBV5-1 to TRBJ2-3; no firm D call. V gave up 1 base and J gave up 0 bases, with 9 bases separating them. This CDR3 comprises 15 residues. From germline, CDR1 is SGHRS and CDR2 YFSETQ. The CDR3 nucleotides are TGCGCCAGCAGCTTGTTGGTTCCTAGCACAGATACGCAGTATTTT. This sequence encodes CASSLLVPSTDTQYF. Filled out from reference TRBV5-1 and TRBJ2-3, the complete variable domain reads KAGVTQTPRYLIKTRGQQVTLSCSPISGHRSVSWYQQTPGQGLQFLFEYFSETQRNKGNFPGRFSGRQFSNSRSEMNVSTLELGDSALYLCASSLLVPSTDTQYFGPGTRLTVL.

The V call is TRBV7-9, the J call TRBJ2-7; TRBD2 is a possible D gene (5 bases). In germline, CDR1 is SEHNR, CDR2 FQNEAQ (reference sequence). This CDR3 is 17 amino acids long. V was clipped by 5 bases and J by 3 bases, with 23 bases between them. The CDR3 sequence is CASSPATSSGPGYEQYF. The CDR3 DNA sequence: TGTGCCAGCAGCCCAGCCACCTCGAGCGGTCCCGGCTACGAGCAGTACTTC.

The chain has TRBV10-3 and TRBJ2-3, with TRBD2 identical over 9 bases. V lost 8 bases to trimming and J lost 4 bases; unmatched junction nucleotides: 7. The CDR3 covers 14 residues. Looked up from germline, CDR1 is ENHRY and CDR2 is SYGVKD. The CDR3 DNA reads as TGTGCCATCGGCGCGGCGGGAGGGGCAGATACGCAGTATTTT. Amino acid sequence: CAIGAAGGADTQYF.

This clonotype was recorded many times. V is TRBV2 and J is TRBJ1-5; D ambiguous. Germline V gene data show CDR1 as SNHLY and CDR2 as FYNNEI. V was pared by 5 bases and J by 2 bases, with 19 bases between. This CDR3 is built from 17 residues. The CDR3 loop reads CASSKNFPGWGNQPQHF. The CDR3 DNA reads as TGTGCCAGCAGTAAAAATTTTCCAGGATGGGGCAATCAGCCCCAGCATTTT.

The chain couples TRBV7-2 to TRBJ2-4; 10 nucleotides match TRBD2. Germline-derived CDR1 and CDR2 are SGHTA and FQGNSA. With V trimmed by 5 bases and J by 8 bases, 15 bases remained unmatched. The CDR3 has 17 amino acids. DNA for the CDR3: TGTGCCAGCAGCCAGGGAGGCAGCGGGGGGGCCAATCACATTCAGTACTTC. It encodes CASSQGGSGGANHIQYF. Full variable domain (remainder filled in from reference TRBV7-2 and TRBJ2-4): GAGVSQSPSNKVTEKGKDVELRCDPISGHTALYWYRQSLGQGLEFLIYFQGNSAPDKSGLPSDRFSAERTGGSVSTLTIQRTQQEDSAVYLCASSQGGSGGANHIQYFGAGTRLSVL.

This chain uses TRBV20-1 with TRBJ1-5; 10 nucleotides align to TRBD1. V trimming: 6 bases; J trimming: 2 bases; junction bases outside the gene matches: 4. The length of the CDR3 is 14 residues. The V gene's germline CDR1 is DFQATT and CDR2 SNEGSKA (reference sequence). This CDR3 is CSARDRGGNQPQHF. DNA of the CDR3: TGCAGTGCCAGGGACAGGGGAGGCAATCAGCCCCAGCATTTT.

The chain has TRBV12-3 or TRBV12-4 and TRBJ2-1; 11 nucleotides agree with TRBD2. This CDR3 contains 17 residues. J was trimmed by 2 bases and V by 2 bases; bases with no gene match: 5. The DNA for the CDR3 is TGTGCCAGCAGTTTATGGCTAGCGGGGGGCACCTACAATGAGCAGTTCTTC. Encoded protein: CASSLWLAGGTYNEQFF.

This clonotype was counted many times. The rearrangement uses TRBV30 and TRBJ2-1; D might be TRBD2 (5 bases). Germline V lookup: CDR1 GTSNPN, CDR2 SVGIG (reference sequence). Trimming removed 1 base from V and 1 base from J, with 5 bases in between. This CDR3 spans 13 amino acids. DNA of the CDR3: TGTGCCTGGAGTGGCGGGTCCTACAATGAGCAGTTCTTC. Encoded protein: CAWSGGSYNEQFF. Variable domain in full (rest from reference TRBV30 and TRBJ2-1): SQTIHQWPATLVQPVGSPLSLECTVEGTSNPNLYWYRQAAGRGLQLLFYSVGIGQISSEVPQNLSASRPQDRQFILSSKKLLLSDSGFYLCAWSGGSYNEQFFGPGTRLTVL.

V gene TRBV7-9 combines with J gene TRBJ2-3; D not certain. The CDR3 has 12 residues. Trimming cost V 6 bases and J 4 bases, with 8 bases left between them. CDR1 SEHNR and CDR2 FQNEAQ come from the germline V gene (reference sequence). CDR3 region: CASSRSADTQYF. CDR3 coding DNA: TGTGCCAGCAGTCGATCGGCAGATACGCAGTATTTT.

Ten or more counts support this clonotype. CDR3 nucleotides: TGTGCCAGCAGGTCTCAGGGGTACCAGCCCCAGCATTTT. Translation gives CASRSQGYQPQHF. The V and J genes are TRBV12-3 or TRBV12-4 and TRBJ1-5, with a weak D call TRBD1 (6 bases). V was cut by 6 bases and J by 7 bases, with 13 bases left in between. The CDR3 is made up of 13 amino acids.

This clonotype was recorded many times. V usage is TRBV6-5 and J usage is TRBJ2-2; 10 bases are shared with TRBD2. Per the germline V gene, CDR1 is MNHEY and CDR2 is SVGAGI. V shed 2 bases and J 12 bases; nucleotides not matched to a gene: 6. The CDR3 is 14 amino acids. CDR3: CASSYGASGSKLFF. Here the CDR3 DNA reads TGTGCCAGCAGTTACGGCGCTAGCGGGAGTAAGCTGTTTTTT.

This clonotype was observed many times. V and J are TRBV12-3 or TRBV12-4 and TRBJ2-5; 7 nucleotides agree with TRBD1. The CDR3 contains 14 residues. Trimming took 5 bases from V and 1 from J; bases not matched to a gene: 4. CDR3 sequence reads: CASSPGQSQETQYF. The DNA of the CDR3 is TGTGCCAGCAGTCCGGGACAGAGCCAAGAGACCCAGTACTTC.

The V gene is TRBV7-9, the J gene TRBJ2-7; TRBD1 agrees at 9 bases. The germline V gene has CDR1 SEHNR and CDR2 FQNEAQ (reference sequence). V lost 3 bases, J lost 6 bases, and 6 bases stayed unmatched. This CDR3 is built from 14 residues. Written as DNA, the CDR3 is TGTGCCAGCAGCTTTGAGGGACAGGGAACCGAGCAGTACTTC. Amino acid sequence: CASSFEGQGTEQYF.

This clonotype has ten or more counts. The chain links TRBV6-6 to TRBJ2-3, with D possibly called TRBD1 or TRBD2 (5 bases each). V was cut by 2 bases and J by 1 base, with 13 bases left in between. Germline V CDR1 and CDR2: MNHNY, SVGAGI (reference sequence). The CDR3 totals 16 residues. The CDR3 region has the DNA TGTGCCAGCAGTTACGGTTCGGGACGGGGCACAGATACGCAGTATTTT. It specifies CASSYGSGRGTDTQYF.

The chain recombines TRBV19 with TRBJ2-1; 8 nucleotides line up with TRBD1. With V trimmed by 1 base and J by 8 bases, 7 bases remained unmatched. The CDR3 length is 15 residues. CDR1 is LNHDA and CDR2 is SQIVND in the germline V gene (reference sequence). Written as DNA, the CDR3 is TGTGCCAGTAGTATAGGGCAGGGGGCGATCTATGAGCAGTTCTTC. This encodes CASSIGQGAIYEQFF.

This clonotype was seen many times. CDR3 bases: TGCGCCAGCAGACCCTCCGGGACGATTAACACTGAAGCTTTCTTT. Protein: CASRPSGTINTEAFF. The chain is built from TRBV5-1 and TRBJ1-1, with D maybe TRBD1 (5 bases). Trimming cost V 5 bases and J 2 bases, with 16 bases left between them. The V gene's germline CDR1 is SGHRS and CDR2 YFSETQ. The CDR3 totals 15 residues. Based on the CDR3 plus reference TRBV5-1 and TRBJ1-1, the full variable domain is KAGVTQTPRYLIKTRGQQVTLSCSPISGHRSVSWYQQTPGQGLQFLFEYFSETQRNKGNFPGRFSGRQFSNSRSEMNVSTLELGDSALYLCASRPSGTINTEAFFGQGTRLTVV.